A single sample is the source of the 26 T cell receptor beta chains below, sequenced in a study of regulatory T cells in long-lasting Graves disease (dated by TCRdb to about 2021). The library was obtained by multiplex PCR. TCRdb names Illumina HiSeq 4000 as the instrument used. CDR3 regions were amplified by Arm-PCR with iRepertoire HTBI primers to construct TCR beta libraries. TCRdb handled the public reads itself, with Q25 trimming in fastp and clone calling in MiXCR, and kept productive beta chains. Entries that share a CDR3 protein sequence are merged under the most common genes and DNA. The sample table lists a few hundred thousand distinct CDR3 sequences, approximately 12% of them with a count of one. The top ten constitute 15% to 20% of the sample. This specimen's time point label, per the study, means: newly diagnosed GD, antithyroid drugs for less than 3 months. For both TCR sequencing and RNA sequencing, RNA was extracted from PBMCs in TRIzol.

In addition, the sample was reused for a study of T cells in Graves' hyperthyroidism and ophthalmopathy.

The material sequenced was peripheral blood mononuclear cells (PBMCs), taken at new diagnosis, from a patient treated with antithyroid drugs. The receptor set was obtained from a woman aged 18-29 years with Graves disease. Donor details come from another sample of the same person, matched by shared clones.

The genes are TRBV4-1 and TRBJ1-1; D is perhaps TRBD1 (5 bases). The CDR3 has 15 residues. Germline CDR1 MGHRA, CDR2 YSYEKL. V lost 1 base and J lost 1, with 10 bases in between. CDR3: CASSQAAGRNTEAFF. CDR3 DNA sequence: TGCGCCAGCAGCCAAGCCGCAGGGCGGAACACTGAAGCTTTCTTT.

This clonotype was seen a handful of times. With a much larger clone just one base away, this may be a read error. As the CDR3 is not closed by the conserved phenylalanine or tryptophan, this likely results from a read error. The V call is TRBV20-1, the J call TRBJ2-5; the match to TRBD2 covers 11 bases. The length of the CDR3 is 16 residues. J was trimmed by 5 bases and V by 5 bases; bases with no gene match: 13. Germline V gene lookup returns CDR1 DFQATT and CDR2 SNEGSKA (reference sequence). The CDR3 loop reads CSADPLAGGEGETQYL. CDR3 sequence (DNA): TGCAGTGCTGACCCGCTAGCGGGAGGAGAGGGGGAGACCCAGTACCTC.

This clonotype was detected ten times or more. The chain has TRBV28 and TRBJ1-2; perhaps TRBD1 as D (6 bases). V was pared by 6 bases and J by 4 bases, with 9 bases between. The CDR3 has 12 residues. Germline V gene sequence: CDR1 MDHEN, CDR2 SYDVKM. The CDR3 loop reads CASSRGFYGYTF. The CDR3 nucleotides read TGTGCCAGCAGCAGGGGATTCTATGGCTACACCTTC.

There are a few counts of this clonotype. The J gene is TRBJ1-2, the V gene TRBV4-3; D is unclear. The CDR3 covers 15 residues. Germline values: CDR1 LGHNA, CDR2 YSLEER. Trimming took 0 bases from V and 3 from J, leaving 11 bases between them. The CDR3 sequence is CASSQDLGIYYGYTF. The CDR3 DNA follows: TGCGCCAGCAGCCAAGATCTAGGGATCTACTATGGCTACACCTTC.

This clonotype was detected ten times or more. Sequence at one end of the junction differs from germline and may be a read error. The J gene is TRBJ2-1, the V gene TRBV11-2; 8 bases align to TRBD2. Germline lookup yields CDR1 SGHAT and CDR2 FQNNGV. The CDR3 loop spans 15 amino acids. CDR3 DNA sequence: TGTGCCAGCAGCATAGACGGGACTAGAGGCAATGAGCAGTTCTTC. Translating gives CASSIDGTRGNEQFF. The complete variable domain, with remaining parts taken from reference TRBV11-2 and TRBJ2-1, reads EAGVAQSPRYKIIEKRQSVAFWCNPISGHATLYWYQQILGQGPKLLIQFQNNGVVDDSQLPKDRFSAERLKGVDSTLKIQPAKLEDSAVYLCASSIDGTRGNEQFFGPGTRLTVL.

This clonotype was counted a single time. This likely came from a read error, as a far larger clone is one base away. V usage is TRBV12-3 or TRBV12-4 and J usage is TRBJ2-7; 9 nucleotides agree with TRBD1. Unmatched junction bases numbered 7, after V lost 3 bases and J lost 7 bases. The CDR3 length is 14 residues. CDR3 residues: CASSFGTGSHEQYF. CDR3 DNA sequence: TGTGCCAGCAGTTTTGGGACAGGGAGTCATGAGCAGTACTTC.

In its sample, this clonotype was seen many times. The chain employs TRBV4-3 and TRBJ1-1; unclear D gene. The CDR3 runs to 14 residues. The V end lost 1 base, the J end lost 3 bases, and 9 bases lay between the germline ends. CDR1 is LGHNA and CDR2 is YSLEER in the germline V gene. CDR3 protein: CASSQAGYDTEAFF. DNA for the CDR3: TGCGCCAGCAGCCAAGCGGGGTATGACACTGAAGCTTTCTTT.

The V call is TRBV7-2, the J call TRBJ1-2, with D possibly matching TRBD1 (6 bases). Per germline, CDR1 SGHTA and CDR2 FQGNSA. This CDR3 spans 16 amino acids. The V end was cut by 5 bases, the J end by 7 bases, with 23 bases between. The CDR3 DNA is TGTGCCAGCAGCACGTACATGGACAGAAAAGGGAGTGGCTACACCTTC. Amino acids: CASSTYMDRKGSGYTF.

This clonotype was detected ten times or more. The chain uses TRBV7-9 and TRBJ2-1; 9 bases fit TRBD2. J gave up 6 bases and V 5 bases, and 11 bases lay outside the gene matches. The germline V gene encodes CDR1 SEHNR and CDR2 FQNEAQ (reference sequence). This CDR3 has 16 residues. CDR3 residues: CASSRRLADRRNEQFF. Here the CDR3 DNA reads TGTGCCAGCAGCCGCAGACTAGCGGACCGGCGCAATGAGCAGTTCTTC.

This chain links TRBV3-1 with TRBJ2-5; D unresolved. The CDR3 contains 16 residues. Trimming pared 0 bases from V and 0 bases from J, leaving 11 bases between. Looked up from germline, CDR1 is LGHDT and CDR2 is YNNKEL (reference sequence). The CDR3 spells CASSQDSSDYQETQYF. The CDR3 DNA sequence: TGTGCCAGCAGCCAAGATTCCAGCGACTACCAAGAGACCCAGTACTTC.

V and J are TRBV20-1 and TRBJ1-6; D is unresolved. The CDR3 consists of 12 residues. The ends were cut back, 6 bases at V and 4 bases at J, with 7 bases in the middle. The germline V gene encodes CDR1 DFQATT and CDR2 SNEGSKA (reference sequence). The CDR3 sequence is CSAPQYNSPLHF. CDR3 in DNA: TGCAGTGCCCCACAGTATAATTCACCCCTCCACTTT.

With regard to this clonotype: The junction differs from germline at one of its ends, possibly a read error. The V gene is TRBV12-5, the J gene TRBJ1-5; the D is unclear. The V gene's germline CDR1 is LGHNT and CDR2 FRNRAP. The CDR3 loop spans 13 amino acids. CDR3 protein: CVSALDFVQPQHF. Written as DNA, the CDR3 is TGTGTTAGTGCCCTAGACTTCGTTCAGCCCCAGCATTTT.

This clonotype was seen ten or more times. V is TRBV7-2 and J is TRBJ1-6; 11 bases map to TRBD1. Trimming at V came to 2 bases and at J to 4 bases, leaving 7 bases not matched to a gene. Per germline, CDR1 SGHTA and CDR2 FQGNSA. The CDR3 consists of 18 residues. As DNA, the CDR3 is TGTGCCAGCAGCTTACCCGGACAGGGGGCAAATTATAATTCACCCCTCCACTTT. This sequence encodes CASSLPGQGANYNSPLHF.

This clonotype has only a few counts. V and J are TRBV3-2 and TRBJ1-2; the table's D gene call, TRBD1, was not cross checked with the DNA. TRBV3-2 is listed as a pseudogene. This CDR3 is built from 19 residues. This chain's CDR3 is CASSQGAFRGQGVHYGYTF. DNA for the CDR3: TGTGCCAGCAGCCAAGGCGCGTTCAGGGGGCAGGGAGTCCACTATGGCTACACCTTC.

The table lists this clonotype with many counts. The genes are TRBV24-1 and TRBJ2-1; D is unclear. V lost 4 bases and J lost 4, with 13 bases in between. This CDR3 has 15 residues. Germline V gene lookup returns CDR1 KGHDR and CDR2 SFDVKD. The CDR3 region has the DNA TGTGCCACCAGTGACCCCAAGGAGCTATACAATGAGCAGTTCTTC. The encoded protein is CATSDPKELYNEQFF.

Regarding this clonotype: A much larger clonotype is one base distant, so this may be a read error. This rearrangement joins TRBV25-1 to TRBJ2-5; the match to TRBD2 covers 16 bases. The CDR3 extends over 19 amino acids. Trimming took 3 bases from V and 4 from J; bases not matched to a gene: 11. Germline CDR1 MGHDK, CDR2 SYGVNS. The CDR3 DNA follows: TGTGCCAGCAGTGATCCTCACGGGACTAGCGGGAGGGCCGGAGAGACCCAGTACTTC. Protein product: CASSDPHGTSGRAGETQYF. Using reference TRBV25-1 and TRBJ2-5 for the parts outside the CDR3, the full variable domain is EADIYQTPRYLVIGTGKKITLECSQTMGHDKMYWYQQDPGMELHLIHYSYGVNSTEKGDLSSESTVSRIRTEHFPLTLESARPSHTSQYLCASSDPHGTSGRAGETQYFGPGTRLLVL.

In the case of this clonotype: Being one base from a much bigger clone, this may be a read error. Since no conserved phenylalanine or tryptophan closes the CDR3, a read error is the likely cause. The rearrangement uses TRBV7-3 and TRBJ1-2, with D unresolved. Trimming left V 2 bases short and J 0 bases short, with 16 bases between. The CDR3 spans 17 residues. Per the germline V gene, CDR1 is SGHTA and CDR2 is FQGTGA. CDR3 nucleotide sequence: TGTGCCAGCAGCTTAGGAGCACGTCAGAGAGCTAACTATGGCTACACCTCC. Translated: CASSLGARQRANYGYTS.

In this sample, this clonotype turned up many times. V usage is TRBV27 and J usage is TRBJ2-1; 10 bases line up with TRBD2. Germline V gives CDR1 MNHEY, CDR2 SMNVEV (reference sequence). The trim removed 7 bases at V and 4 bases at J, leaving 4 bases unmatched. CDR3 length equals 14 residues. CDR3 sequence (DNA): TGTGCCAGCATCCCAGCGGGGGGGTACAATGAGCAGTTCTTC. This sequence encodes CASIPAGGYNEQFF.

There are a few counts of this clonotype. The CDR3 DNA reads as TGTGCCAGCTCGCGGATCAGGGAAAGTAAGACCGGGGAGCTGTTTTTT. Its translation is CASSRIRESKTGELFF. The chain joins TRBV18 to TRBJ2-2; D might be TRBD1 (5 bases). V shed 6 bases and J shed 5 bases, with 19 bases lying between them. The CDR3 length is 16 residues. The germline CDR1 and CDR2 sequences are KGHSH and LQKENI.

Concerning this clonotype itself: At one of its ends the junction is not consistent with the germline gene, which may arise from a read error. This rearrangement joins TRBV20-1 to TRBJ1-4, with TRBD1 matching over 10 bases. The CDR3 loop spans 13 amino acids. CDR1 and CDR2 from the germline V gene are DFQATT and SNEGSKA (reference sequence). CDR3 sequence reads: CSAQTGGGEKPFF. CDR3 coding DNA: TGCAGTGCTCAGACAGGGGGCGGTGAAAAACCGTTTTTT.

This clonotype was found once. This rearrangement joins TRBV20-1 to TRBJ2-2; D may correspond to TRBD1 or TRBD2 (5 bases each). V dropped 6 bases and J dropped 4 bases, with 18 bases sitting between them. The germline gives CDR1 DFQATT, CDR2 SNEGSKA (reference sequence). The CDR3 sequence is 15 residues long. For the CDR3, the DNA is TGCAGTGCAACACGAGGGGCCCTTGGCACCGGGGAGCTGTTTTTT. Protein: CSATRGALGTGELFF.

This clonotype was detected many times. J is TRBJ2-7 and V is TRBV11-2; 14 bases match TRBD2. V trimming: 4 bases; J trimming: 6 bases; junction bases outside the gene matches: 2. Germline V CDR1 and CDR2: SGHAT, FQNNGV. CDR3 length: 14 amino acids. The CDR3 nucleotides are TGTGCCAGCAGCTCGACTAGCGGGAGGGGCGAGCAGTACTTC. Protein product: CASSSTSGRGEQYF.

In this sample, this clonotype turned up many times. This chain uses TRBV15 with TRBJ2-3; D is unresolved. CDR3 length equals 12 residues. The V end lost 5 bases, the J end lost 5 bases, and 8 bases lay between the germline ends. Looked up from germline, CDR1 is LNHNV and CDR2 is YYDKDF (reference sequence). The CDR3 region has the DNA TGTGCCACCAGCTCTGAAAGAGATACGCAGTATTTT. Encoded protein: CATSSERDTQYF.

This chain connects TRBV2 to TRBJ1-5; D is possibly TRBD1 (6 bases). Per the germline V gene, CDR1 is SNHLY and CDR2 is FYNNEI. This CDR3 is 13 amino acids long. Trimming pared 9 bases from V and 3 bases from J, leaving 12 bases between. CDR3 loop: CASQNRANQPQHF. CDR3 in DNA: TGTGCCAGTCAAAACAGGGCCAATCAGCCCCAGCATTTT. Combining the CDR3 with reference TRBV2 and TRBJ1-5 gives the whole variable domain EPEVTQTPSHQVTQMGQEVILRCVPISNHLYFYWYRQILGQKVEFLVSFYNNEISEKSEIFDDQFSVERPDGSNFTLKIRSTKLEDSAMYFCASQNRANQPQHFGDGTRLSIL.

In its sample, this clonotype was seen many times. V is TRBV7-2 and J is TRBJ2-7, with 7 bases aligning to TRBD1. Trimming took 3 bases from V and 2 from J; bases not matched to a gene: 7. This CDR3 has 15 amino acids. Per the germline V gene, CDR1 is SGHTA and CDR2 is FQGNSA. The CDR3 DNA sequence: TGTGCCAGCAGCTTGACAGGGTTGGGTCCCTACGAGCAGTACTTC. It specifies CASSLTGLGPYEQYF.

This clonotype was counted many times. The rearrangement links TRBV28 to TRBJ2-1; the D gene is possibly TRBD2 (6 bases). Germline loops: CDR1 MDHEN, CDR2 SYDVKM. This CDR3 contains 13 residues. Between the trimmed V and J ends, which lost 8 bases and 2 bases, there was a span of 10 bases. CDR3 DNA sequence: TGTGCCAGCTGGGCTAGCGCCTACAATGAGCAGTTCTTC. Encoded protein: CASWASAYNEQFF.